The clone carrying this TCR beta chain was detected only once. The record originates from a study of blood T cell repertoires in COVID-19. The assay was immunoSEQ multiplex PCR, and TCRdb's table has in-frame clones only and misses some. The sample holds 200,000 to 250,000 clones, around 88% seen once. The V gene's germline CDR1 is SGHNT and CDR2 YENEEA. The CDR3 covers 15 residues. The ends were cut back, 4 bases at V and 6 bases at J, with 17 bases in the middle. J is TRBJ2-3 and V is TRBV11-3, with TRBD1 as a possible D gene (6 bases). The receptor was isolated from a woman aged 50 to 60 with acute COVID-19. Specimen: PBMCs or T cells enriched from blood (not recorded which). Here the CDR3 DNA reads TGTGCCAGCAGCTCCAGATGGGGGCAGGGGGATACGCAGTATTTT. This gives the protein CASSSRWGQGDTQYF.